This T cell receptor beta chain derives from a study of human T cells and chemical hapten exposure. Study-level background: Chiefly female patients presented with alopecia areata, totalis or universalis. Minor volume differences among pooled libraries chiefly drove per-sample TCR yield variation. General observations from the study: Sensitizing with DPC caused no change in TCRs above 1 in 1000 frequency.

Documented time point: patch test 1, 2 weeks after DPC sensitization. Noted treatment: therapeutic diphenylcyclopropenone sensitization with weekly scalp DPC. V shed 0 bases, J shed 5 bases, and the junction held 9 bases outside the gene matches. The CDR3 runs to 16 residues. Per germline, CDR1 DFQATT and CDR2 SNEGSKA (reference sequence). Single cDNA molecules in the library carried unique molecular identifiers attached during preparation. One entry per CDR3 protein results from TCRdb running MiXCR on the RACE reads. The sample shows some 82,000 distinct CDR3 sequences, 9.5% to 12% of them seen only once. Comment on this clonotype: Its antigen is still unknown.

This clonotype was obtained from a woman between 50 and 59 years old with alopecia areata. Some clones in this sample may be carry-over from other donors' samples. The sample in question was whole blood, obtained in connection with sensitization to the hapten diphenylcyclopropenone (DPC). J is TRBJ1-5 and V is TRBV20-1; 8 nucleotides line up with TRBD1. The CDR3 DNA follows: TGCAGTGCTAGAGAGCTCCGCGCCAGGGGGCATCAGCCCCAGCATTTT. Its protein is CSARELRARGHQPQHF.